Given below is one TCR beta chain in context. The data are from a study of blood T cell repertoires in COVID-19. About the study: Samples came from the United States, Italy and Spain, spanning acute and convalescent COVID-19.

Trimming pared 2 bases from V and 0 bases from J, leaving 11 bases between. The CDR3 has 16 amino acids. The germline V gene has CDR1 SGHVS and CDR2 FNYEAQ. Assay used: immunoSEQ multiplex PCR; TCRdb lists only in-frame clones, some missing. Among some 150,000 clones listed, about 84% were seen once. The source is a woman aged 45 to 65 with acute or convalescent COVID-19. The material sequenced was peripheral blood. The V gene is TRBV7-6, the J gene TRBJ2-1; D unresolved. The CDR3 DNA reads as TGTGCCAGCAGCTTATTTCCGTCTTCCTCCTACAATGAGCAGTTCTTC. Its translation is CASSLFPSSSYNEQFF.